This T cell receptor beta chain was recorded in a study of cytomegalovirus exposure and HLA in healthy donors (dated by TCRdb to between 2016 and 2019). About the investigation overall: In an earlier analysis of roughly 590 of the donors, about 270 Gb of sequence data and 100 million or so unique TCR beta sequences from 180 million or so T cells were reported. A separate validation cohort of approximately 130 different subjects was used in addition to the 666-subject first cohort. A later analysis re-examined previously published TCR beta repertoires from about 670 donors and added high-resolution HLA genotyping to investigate patterns of TCR occurrence. The study profiled the T cell repertoires of 666 subjects by immunosequencing and related them to cytomegalovirus serostatus. A later genetic analysis used genome-wide SNP genotypes for about 55% of the 666 donors, treating that subset as a discovery cohort. Donor age, sex, ethnicity and CMV serostatus were collected together with the repertoire data. All discovery cohort repertoires had been generated on a single sequencing platform. High-throughput TCR immunosequencing, statistical association of individual TCRs with disease status, and machine learning were combined to predict cytomegalovirus infection status. HLA typing included class I and class II loci at four-digit resolution. Among 398 genotyped donors of the cohort, an average of roughly 240,000 unique TCR beta nucleotide sequences were sequenced per donor, roughly 20% of them non-productive. Among the roughly 400 genotyped donors, around 79% belonged to the genetic ancestry cluster associated with self-reported Caucasian donors. A handful of DR-DQ haplotypes were handled as single units for association and clustering because linkage in the cohort was strong. In an earlier analysis of 550 to 700 of the donors, high-throughput TCR beta sequencing was used to judge whether each TCR beta V gene segment behaved as functional or pseudogenic. The study aimed to test whether signatures of past pathogen exposure could be identified by cataloging public T cell receptors. An early release that covered several hundred HLA-typed donors contained 300 to 350 gigabases of sequencing data and approximately 85 million unique TCR sequences. The number of donors typed differed by locus, with about 629-630 for A, B, C, DRB1 and DQB1, roughly 520 for DQA1, 606 for DPA1, and 450 to 480 for DPB1. In the later analysis, no new phenotypic data were used to find candidate immune exposures; instead, reliance was placed on TCR beta sequences and their occurrence across donors.

The cohort was made up of several hundred healthy bone marrow donors. Cohort members were all nominally healthy when sampled, although unrecorded immune exposures were likely present. The donor was CMV seropositive and was included in the group of approximately 300 seropositive cohort members. Each donor provided a peripheral blood sample, and peripheral blood mononuclear cells were used for TCR beta sequencing. The Qiagen DNeasy Blood Extraction Kit was used to extract genomic DNA from the blood cell samples. The paper's findings and limits, for the study overall: A later analysis found that most CMV-associated TCR beta chains appeared HLA-restricted, with HLA associations seemingly driven largely by CMV exposure. While some public TCRs were present in many individuals, most TCR sequences turned up only very rarely across donors. This cohort had only TCR beta chains sequenced, and the lack of alpha or paired-chain data limited which features could be detected. In a later genetic analysis, a missense DCLRE1C variant was associated with V-gene and J-gene trimming of TCR beta chains, and the association was replicated in an independent cohort. The sequencing pipeline was judged likely to have produced a cluster of highly shared sequence variants as a technical artifact. In a later analysis, HLA-associated TCR beta chains showed more clonal expansion and lower generation probabilities than non-associated chains that were equally common. The authors suggested that the approach could potentially be generalized to other disease states and immunological phenotypes. Correlated functional status among segregating V segments might reflect linkage disequilibrium, but an unknown experimental factor could not be ruled out. A few of the identified cytomegalovirus-associated TCR beta chains were confirmed in vitro to be specific for cytomegalovirus antigens. HLA typing was unavailable for some donors at each locus, so association tests used only the typed subset. The classifier was reported to diagnose cytomegalovirus status with high specificity and sensitivity in both the original and validation cohorts. Because counts were too low, some 17 rarely observed V segments, including chromosome 9 orphons, were excluded from the earlier analysis of 587 of the donors. Immune exposure information for the cohort was limited to CMV serostatus. Assigning TCR associations to individual alleles was difficult when HLA alleles, especially DR and DQ, strongly co-occurred. In a later analysis, several top co-occurrence clusters were reported to appear linked to parvovirus B19, influenza, CMV and Epstein-Barr virus. Broadly in line with IMGT annotations, most TCR beta V segments showed up in productive rearrangements about 87% or about 30% of the time in an earlier analysis of roughly 590 of the donors. A later analysis associated 15,000 or so TCR beta sequences with specific HLA alleles at a false discovery rate of 0.05. The presence/absence analyses assumed that sequencing depth was roughly uniform across donors, and that assumption may not be true. A further reported finding was that TCR beta sequences accurately predicted the HLA-A and HLA-B alleles for most subjects in the first cohort. Some IMGT-functional V segments, including TRBV6-2 and TRBV6-3, could not be told apart with the 87-base-pair reads, so those segments were excluded. In the study, some 160 TCR beta chains were listed as associated with cytomegalovirus. In a later analysis, the rate of TCR association differed among HLA loci, with DRB1 alleles having the most associated TCRs and HLA-C alleles having the fewest. Compared with the approximately 700-donor mean, donors in an Asian-associated ancestry cluster had fewer N-insertions in productive TCRs, according to a later genetic analysis.

As to this clone: Its antigen has not been determined. Qualities for individual bases were not recorded, and no much larger clone is one base off.

Receptor libraries were prepared by the immunoSEQ multiplex PCR assay. For the multiplex PCR, a mixture combining 60 forward primers for TCR Vbeta segments and 13 reverse primers for TCR Jbeta segments was used. A multiplex PCR assay on genomic DNA amplified the CDR3 region of rearranged TCR beta genes. The Illumina HiSeq System was used to sequence the amplified TCR beta libraries as 87-base-pair reads. The source study handled its data this way. Across the 670 or so repertoires, a later analysis counted 80 million or so unique TCR beta chains, around 11 million of which were shared by at least two donors. Raw reads were error-corrected and collapsed into unique sequences by a nearest-neighbor algorithm in which closely related sequences were merged to remove PCR and sequencing errors. Alignment of CDR3 sequences to IMGT reference sequences was used to assign V, D and J gene segments. For a sequence to be retained, a match of at least six nucleotides was required to both a V gene segment and a J gene segment. Rearrangements were classified as productive when the CDR3 lacked stop codons and remained in frame with V and J, and all other rearrangements were classified as non-productive. CDR3 was defined according to IMGT convention as the region running from the second conserved V-encoded cysteine to the conserved J-encoded phenylalanine. Sequences without an unambiguous match to a single V gene segment were excluded from the earlier analysis of a few hundred of the donors. An earlier analysis of several hundred of the donors called V segments functional above 56.7% productive rearrangements and segregating when the between-donor standard deviation exceeded 5%. A statistical classification framework was built for diagnosing cytomegalovirus status from the catalog of TCR beta chain sequences. A later analysis assigned V and J genes by comparing TCR nucleotide sequences with IMGT/GENE-DB human TR gene sequences. In a later analysis, CDR3 sequences and most-parsimonious VDJ recombination scenarios were assigned using the TCRdist pipeline. A later analysis defined each TCR beta chain by its CDR3 amino acid sequence plus V-gene family, and excluded reads lacking a unique V-gene family. To address suspected cross-contamination and a sequencing artifact, a later analysis removed roughly 580 highly shared, low-generation-probability nucleotide sequences. For each public chain, a later analysis derived a clonal expansion index from normalized ranks of inferred template counts within each repertoire. A later analysis computed generation probabilities with a VDJ recombination model fitted to out-of-frame rearrangements, and checked the results against IGoR. In a later analysis, TCR-TCR, TCR-HLA and TCR-CMV co-occurrence was scored with hypergeometric tests, and a repertoire-size bias correction was applied to TCR pairs. A later analysis estimated false discovery rates by permuting HLA or CMV assignments 20 times. In a later analysis, co-occurring TCRs were grouped with DBSCAN, and TCRdist sequence similarity was added when clustering was performed within HLA-allele-positive subsets. Repertoires with fewer than 30,000 or more than 120,000 public chains were left out of co-occurrence clustering, as were about five repertoires with anomalous nucleotide sharing. As stored in TCRdb, this immuneACCESS dataset retains in-frame rearrangements with V and J assigned. A fraction of the clones does not appear; measured against another copy, unresolved V genes explain less than half of the discrepancy, and the remainder lacks a known reason. V and J calls and clone size are as listed in that table; D and trimming were resolved from the DNA. The sample profile shows 120,000 to 150,000 clones; around 83% of them were found once. The top ten hold under 4.5% of the sample.

The V end loses 10 bases and the J end loses 1 base, and a stretch of 14 bases separates them. The germline V gene encodes CDR1 ENHRY and CDR2 SYGVKD. The cysteine opens and the phenylalanine closes a CDR3 of 14 amino acids. The CDR3 DNA has 42 bases and is translated from base 1. The TCR originated in a man aged 35 to 55 in good health and CMV-seropositive. Sequencing was performed on PBMCs. The chain is made from TRBV10-3 and TRBJ1-5, with TRBD1 perhaps the D gene, on 5 matching bases. The CDR3 region: CATDQGWSNQPQHF. The DNA sequence is given as TGTGCCACTGATCAGGGCTGGAGCAATCAGCCCCAGCATTTT.